This T cell receptor beta chain was sequenced during a study of blood T cell repertoires in COVID-19. Study-wide context: The origin of the acute and convalescent COVID-19 samples was the United States, Italy and Spain. Sources were T cells, B-cell-depleted T cells, or PBMCs; the material itself was cDNA or gDNA.

Assay used: immunoSEQ multiplex PCR; TCRdb lists only in-frame clones, some missing. There are some 270,000 clones in the sample; about 80% occur only once, and 3.4% lies in the top ten. The cohort comprised adults aged 18 to 89 years residing in 24 US areas. Participant reports of clinical history set cohort assignment. This CDR3 has 17 residues. The ends were cut back, 4 bases at V and 9 bases at J, with 25 bases in the middle. In germline, CDR1 is LGHNA, CDR2 YSLEER. The receptor comes from a man between 50 and 59 years old who had recovered from COVID-19. The chain carries TRBV4-3 and TRBJ2-1, with D perhaps matching TRBD2 (6 bases). The sequenced material came from PBMCs or T cells enriched from blood (not recorded which). This CDR3 is CASSRSTSRLTRGEQFF. DNA for the CDR3: TGCGCCAGCAGCCGGTCGACTAGTCGGTTAACTAGGGGTGAGCAGTTCTTC.